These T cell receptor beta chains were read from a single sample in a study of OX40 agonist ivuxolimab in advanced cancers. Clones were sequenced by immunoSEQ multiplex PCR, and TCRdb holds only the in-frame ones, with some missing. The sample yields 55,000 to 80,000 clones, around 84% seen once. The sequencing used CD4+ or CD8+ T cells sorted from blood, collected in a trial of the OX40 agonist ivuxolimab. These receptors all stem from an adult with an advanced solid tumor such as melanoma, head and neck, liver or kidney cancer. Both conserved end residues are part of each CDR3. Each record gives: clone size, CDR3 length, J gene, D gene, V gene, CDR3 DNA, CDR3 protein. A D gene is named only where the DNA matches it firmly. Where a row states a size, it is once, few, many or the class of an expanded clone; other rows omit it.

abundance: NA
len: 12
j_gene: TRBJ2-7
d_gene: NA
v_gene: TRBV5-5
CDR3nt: TGTGCCAGCAGCTTGGGGATCTACGAGCAGTACTTC
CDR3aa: CASSLGIYEQYF

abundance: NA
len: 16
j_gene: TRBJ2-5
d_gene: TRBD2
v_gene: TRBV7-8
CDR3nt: TGTGCCAGCAGCTTAGGAAGCGGGATTTCGCGAGAGACCCAGTACTTC
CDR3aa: CASSLGSGISRETQYF

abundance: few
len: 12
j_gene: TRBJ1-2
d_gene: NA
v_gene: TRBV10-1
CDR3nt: TGCGCCAGCAGGTGGGTACCGGTTGGCTACACCTTC
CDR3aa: CASRWVPVGYTF

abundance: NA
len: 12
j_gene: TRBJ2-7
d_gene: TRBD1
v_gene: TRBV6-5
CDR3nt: TGTGCCAGCACCTACGACAGGGGCGAGCAGTACTTC
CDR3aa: CASTYDRGEQYF

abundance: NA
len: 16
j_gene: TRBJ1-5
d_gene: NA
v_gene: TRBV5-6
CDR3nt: TGTGCCAGCAGCTTTCGGGGAGACTCTAGCAATCAGCCCCAGCATTTT
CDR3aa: CASSFRGDSSNQPQHF

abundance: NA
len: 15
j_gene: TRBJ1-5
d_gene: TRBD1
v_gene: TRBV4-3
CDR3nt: TGCGCCAGCAGCCGAGATGGACAGGATTATCAGCCCCAGCATTTT
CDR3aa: CASSRDGQDYQPQHF

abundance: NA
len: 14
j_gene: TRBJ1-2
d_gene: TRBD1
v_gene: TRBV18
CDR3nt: TGTGCCAGCTCAACCCAACAGGGGAGGGATGGCTACACCTTC
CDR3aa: CASSTQQGRDGYTF

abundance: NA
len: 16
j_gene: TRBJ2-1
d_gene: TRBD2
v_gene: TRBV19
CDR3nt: TGTGCCAGTATAGGACTAGCGGGGGGCGGGTCGGGTGAGCAGTTCTTC
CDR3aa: CASIGLAGGGSGEQFF

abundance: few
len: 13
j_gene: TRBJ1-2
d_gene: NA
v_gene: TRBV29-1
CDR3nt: TGCAGCGCCTCGACGGGGGTACAATATGGCTACACCTTC
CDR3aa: CSASTGVQYGYTF

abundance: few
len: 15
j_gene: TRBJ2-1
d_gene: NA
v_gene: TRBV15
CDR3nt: TGTGCCACCACGAGCGGGTTAGATTTTGAAAATGAGCAGTTCTTC
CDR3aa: CATTSGLDFENEQFF

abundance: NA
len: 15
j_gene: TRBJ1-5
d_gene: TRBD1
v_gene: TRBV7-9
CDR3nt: TGTGCCAGCAGTACAGGGGGCGGTATCAATCAGCCCCAGCATTTT
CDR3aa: CASSTGGGINQPQHF

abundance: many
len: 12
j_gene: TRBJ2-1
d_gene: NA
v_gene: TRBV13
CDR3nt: TGTGCCAGCAGCTTAGTATACAATGAGCAGTTCTTC
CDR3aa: CASSLVYNEQFF

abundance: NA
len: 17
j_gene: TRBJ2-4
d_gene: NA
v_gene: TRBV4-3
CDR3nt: TGCGCCAGCAGCCAAAAAAGGCCGACATTAGCCAAAAACATTCAGTACTTC
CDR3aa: CASSQKRPTLAKNIQYF

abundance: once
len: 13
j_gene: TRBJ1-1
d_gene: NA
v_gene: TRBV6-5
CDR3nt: TGTGCCAGCAGGGTGACCCTAGACACTGAAGCTTTCTTT
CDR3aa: CASRVTLDTEAFF